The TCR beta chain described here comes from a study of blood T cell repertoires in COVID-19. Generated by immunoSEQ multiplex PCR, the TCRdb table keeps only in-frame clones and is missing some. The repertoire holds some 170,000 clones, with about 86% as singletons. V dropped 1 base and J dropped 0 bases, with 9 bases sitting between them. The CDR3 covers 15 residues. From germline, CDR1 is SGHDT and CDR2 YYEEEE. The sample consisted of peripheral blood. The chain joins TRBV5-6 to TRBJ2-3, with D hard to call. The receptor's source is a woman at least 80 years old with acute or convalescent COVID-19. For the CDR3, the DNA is TGTGCCAGCAGCTTGTTTTCTCGTAGCACAGATACGCAGTATTTT. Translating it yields CASSLFSRSTDTQYF.